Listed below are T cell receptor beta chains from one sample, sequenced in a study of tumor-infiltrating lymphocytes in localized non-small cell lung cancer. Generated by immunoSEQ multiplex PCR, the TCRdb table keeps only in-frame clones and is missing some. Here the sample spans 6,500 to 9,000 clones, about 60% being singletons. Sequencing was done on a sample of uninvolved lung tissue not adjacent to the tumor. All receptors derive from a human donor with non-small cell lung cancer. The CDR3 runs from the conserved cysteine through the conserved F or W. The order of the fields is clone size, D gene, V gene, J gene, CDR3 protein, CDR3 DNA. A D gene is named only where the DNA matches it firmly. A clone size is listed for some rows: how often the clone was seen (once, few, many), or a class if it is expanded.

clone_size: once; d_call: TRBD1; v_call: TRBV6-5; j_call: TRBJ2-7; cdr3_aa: CASRRDSDSYEQYF; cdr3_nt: TGTGCCAGCAGGAGGGACAGCGACTCCTACGAGCAGTACTTC
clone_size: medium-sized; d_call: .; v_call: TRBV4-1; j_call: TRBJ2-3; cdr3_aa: CASSEDYRDLSTDTQYF; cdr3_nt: TGCGCCAGCAGCGAAGACTACCGGGACTTAAGCACAGATACGCAGTATTTT
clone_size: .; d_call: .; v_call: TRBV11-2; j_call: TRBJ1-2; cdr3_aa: CASSLSQTLYTF; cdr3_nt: TGTGCCAGCAGCTTAAGTCAGACCCTCTACACCTTC
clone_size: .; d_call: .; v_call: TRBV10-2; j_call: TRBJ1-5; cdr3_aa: CASRNGPYQPQHF; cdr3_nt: TGCGCCAGCAGGAATGGTCCTTATCAGCCCCAGCATTTT
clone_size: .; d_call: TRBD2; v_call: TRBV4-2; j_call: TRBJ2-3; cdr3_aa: CASSQALAGGYGTDTQYF; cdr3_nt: TGTGCCAGCAGCCAAGCTCTGGCGGGGGGGTATGGCACAGATACGCAGTATTTT
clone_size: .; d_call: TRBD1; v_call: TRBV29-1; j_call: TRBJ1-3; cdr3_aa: CSGQGGGNTIYF; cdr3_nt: TGCAGCGGACAGGGTGGGGGAAACACCATATATTTT
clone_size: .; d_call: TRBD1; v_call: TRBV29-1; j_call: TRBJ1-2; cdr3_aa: CSVTGTGGMGAYGYTF; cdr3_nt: TGCAGCGTTACCGGGACAGGGGGTATGGGGGCCTATGGCTACACCTTC
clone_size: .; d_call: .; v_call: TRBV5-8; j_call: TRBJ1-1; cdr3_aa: CASSLVGGNTEAFF; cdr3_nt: TGTGCCAGCAGCTTGGTAGGCGGAAACACTGAAGCTTTCTTT
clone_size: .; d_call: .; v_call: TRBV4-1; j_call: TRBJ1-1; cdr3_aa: CASSQPYTSEGRAFF; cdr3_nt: TGCGCCAGCAGCCAACCCTATACTTCAGAGGGGCGAGCTTTCTTT
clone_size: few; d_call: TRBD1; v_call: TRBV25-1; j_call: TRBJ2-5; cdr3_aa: CASSEWRGGRGETQYF; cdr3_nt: TGTGCCAGCAGTGAATGGCGAGGGGGCCGTGGAGAGACCCAGTACTTC
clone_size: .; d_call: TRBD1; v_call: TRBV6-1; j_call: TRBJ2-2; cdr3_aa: CASSPLQGAIGELFF; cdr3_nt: TGTGCCAGCAGTCCGCTACAGGGGGCAATCGGGGAGCTGTTTTTT
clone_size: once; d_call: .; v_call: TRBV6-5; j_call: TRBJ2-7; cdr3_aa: CASSSASYEQYF; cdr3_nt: TGTGCCAGCAGTTCCGCCTCTTACGAGCAGTACTTC
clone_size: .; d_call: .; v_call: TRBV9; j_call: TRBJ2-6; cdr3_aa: CASSSTARSGANVLTF; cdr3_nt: TGTGCCAGCAGCTCCACAGCCCGCTCTGGGGCCAACGTCCTGACTTTC
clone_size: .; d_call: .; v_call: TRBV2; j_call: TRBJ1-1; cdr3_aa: CASREMNTEAFF; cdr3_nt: TGTGCCAGCAGGGAAATGAACACTGAAGCTTTCTTT
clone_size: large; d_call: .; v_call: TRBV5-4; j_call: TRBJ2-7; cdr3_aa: CASSLFGPFNEQYF; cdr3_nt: TGTGCCAGCAGCTTGTTCGGTCCATTCAACGAGCAGTACTTC
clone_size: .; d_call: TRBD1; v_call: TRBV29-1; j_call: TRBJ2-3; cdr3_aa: CSVEGGQVGADTQYF; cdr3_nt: TGCAGCGTTGAAGGAGGACAGGTAGGGGCAGATACGCAGTATTTT
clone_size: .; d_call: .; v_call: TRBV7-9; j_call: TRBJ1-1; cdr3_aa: CASSPGHRNTEAFF; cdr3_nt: TGTGCCAGCAGCCCGGGACATCGGAACACTGAAGCTTTCTTT
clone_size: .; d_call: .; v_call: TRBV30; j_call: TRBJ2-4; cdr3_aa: CAWSAAGKNIQYF; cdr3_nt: TGTGCCTGGAGTGCGGCAGGCAAAAACATTCAGTACTTC
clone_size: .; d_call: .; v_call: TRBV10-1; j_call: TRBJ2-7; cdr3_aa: CASSPGQRAYEQYF; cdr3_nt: TGCGCCAGCAGTCCTGGACAGAGAGCCTACGAGCAGTACTTC
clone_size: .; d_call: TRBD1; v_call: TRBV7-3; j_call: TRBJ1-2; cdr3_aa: CASSPHGGTGGVGYTF; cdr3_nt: TGTGCCAGCAGCCCACACGGGGGGACAGGGGGAGTTGGCTACACCTTC
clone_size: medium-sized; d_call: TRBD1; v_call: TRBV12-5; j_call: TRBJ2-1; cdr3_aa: CASGLGRGLIEQFF; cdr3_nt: TGTGCTAGTGGTTTGGGCAGGGGGCTAATTGAGCAGTTCTTC
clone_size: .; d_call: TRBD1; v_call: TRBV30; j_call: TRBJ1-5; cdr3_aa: CAWSNRDRGRVGDQPQHF; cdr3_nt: TGTGCCTGGAGTAACCGGGACAGGGGTCGTGTTGGTGATCAGCCCCAGCATTTT
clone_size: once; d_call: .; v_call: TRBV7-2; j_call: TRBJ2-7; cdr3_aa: CASSGNLAYEQYF; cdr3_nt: TGTGCCAGCAGCGGGAACCTAGCCTACGAGCAGTACTTC
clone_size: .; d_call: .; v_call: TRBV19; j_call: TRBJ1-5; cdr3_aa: CASSIGGRAQPQHF; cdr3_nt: TGTGCCAGTAGTATCGGTGGTAGGGCTCAGCCCCAGCATTTT
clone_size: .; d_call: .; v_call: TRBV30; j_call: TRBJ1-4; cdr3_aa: CAWSVRRVLSKEKLFF; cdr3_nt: TGTGCCTGGAGTGTACGCAGGGTCCTTTCGAAGGAAAAACTGTTTTTT
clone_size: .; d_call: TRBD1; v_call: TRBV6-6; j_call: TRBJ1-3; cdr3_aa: CASSRQGSSGNTIYF; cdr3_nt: TGTGCCAGCAGCCGACAGGGATCCTCTGGAAACACCATATATTTT
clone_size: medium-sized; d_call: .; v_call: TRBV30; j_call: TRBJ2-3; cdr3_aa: CAWSVTSGRADTQYF; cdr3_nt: TGTGCCTGGAGTGTTACTTCGGGGAGAGCAGATACGCAGTATTTT
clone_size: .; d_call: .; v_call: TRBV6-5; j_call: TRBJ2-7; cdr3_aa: CASSTTRDSYEQYF; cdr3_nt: TGTGCCAGCTCAACGACCAGGGACTCCTACGAGCAGTACTTC
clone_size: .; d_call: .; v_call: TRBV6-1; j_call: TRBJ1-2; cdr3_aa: CASSENGGQANYGYTF; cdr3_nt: TGTGCCAGCAGTGAAAACGGAGGACAAGCTAACTATGGCTACACCTTC
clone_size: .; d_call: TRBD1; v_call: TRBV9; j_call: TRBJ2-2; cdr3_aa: CASSQDREFGELFF; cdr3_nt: TGTGCCAGCAGCCAAGACAGGGAGTTCGGGGAGCTGTTTTTT
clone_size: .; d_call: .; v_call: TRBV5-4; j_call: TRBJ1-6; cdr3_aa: CASFPKGLGVNSPLHF; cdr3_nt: TGTGCCAGCTTCCCGAAGGGTCTAGGGGTGAATTCACCCCTCCACTTT
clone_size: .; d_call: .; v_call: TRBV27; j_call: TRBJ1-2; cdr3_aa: CASTWARSGARGYTF; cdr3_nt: TGTGCCAGCACCTGGGCCCGTTCGGGGGCGCGTGGCTACACCTTC
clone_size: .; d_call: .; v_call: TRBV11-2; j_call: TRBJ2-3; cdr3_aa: CASSLRPGATDTQYF; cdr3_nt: TGTGCCAGCAGTCTGAGGCCGGGCGCCACAGATACGCAGTATTTT
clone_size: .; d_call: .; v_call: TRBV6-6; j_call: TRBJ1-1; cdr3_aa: CASSYEDDPEAFF; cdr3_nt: TGTGCCAGCAGTTACGAAGATGACCCTGAAGCTTTCTTT
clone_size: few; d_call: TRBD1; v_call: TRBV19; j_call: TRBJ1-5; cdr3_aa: CASSAVRDRDQPQHF; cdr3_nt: TGTGCCAGTAGTGCTGTCCGGGACAGGGACCAGCCCCAGCATTTT
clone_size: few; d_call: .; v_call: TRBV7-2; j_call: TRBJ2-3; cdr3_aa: CASSLDLTDTQYF; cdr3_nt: TGTGCCAGCAGCTTAGATCTAACAGATACGCAGTATTTT
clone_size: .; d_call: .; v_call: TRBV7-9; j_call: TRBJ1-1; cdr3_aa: CASSWSGTGEAEAFF; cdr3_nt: TGTGCCAGCAGCTGGTCCGGGACGGGGGAGGCTGAAGCTTTCTTT
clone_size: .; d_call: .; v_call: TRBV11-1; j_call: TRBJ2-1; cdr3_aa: CASSLARTYNNEQFF; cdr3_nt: TGTGCCAGCAGCTTAGCCCGAACGTATAACAATGAGCAGTTCTTC
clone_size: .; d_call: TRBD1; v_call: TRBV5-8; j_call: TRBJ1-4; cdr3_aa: CASSPGGGTANEKLFF; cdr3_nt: TGTGCCAGCAGCCCTGGAGGGGGGACAGCTAATGAAAAACTGTTTTTT
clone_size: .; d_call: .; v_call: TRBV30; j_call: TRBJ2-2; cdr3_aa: CAWSVRAGAFTGELFF; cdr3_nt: TGTGCCTGGAGTGTACGGGCGGGGGCCTTCACCGGGGAGCTGTTTTTT
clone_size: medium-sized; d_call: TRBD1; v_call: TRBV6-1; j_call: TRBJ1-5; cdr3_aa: CASMKGQGDQPQHF; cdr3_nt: TGTGCCAGCATGAAGGGACAGGGAGATCAGCCCCAGCATTTT
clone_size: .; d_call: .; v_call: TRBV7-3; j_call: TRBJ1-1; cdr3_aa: CASSLDQAEAFF; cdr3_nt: TGTGCCAGCAGCCTGGACCAAGCGGAAGCTTTCTTT
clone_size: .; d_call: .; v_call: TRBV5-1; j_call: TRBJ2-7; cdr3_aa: CASSFGGDSYEQYF; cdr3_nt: TGCGCCAGCAGCTTTGGGGGAGATTCCTACGAGCAGTACTTC
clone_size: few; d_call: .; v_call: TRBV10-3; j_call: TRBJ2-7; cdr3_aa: CAISEIGLLGEQYF; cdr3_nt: TGTGCCATCAGTGAGATAGGGCTCTTGGGTGAGCAGTACTTC
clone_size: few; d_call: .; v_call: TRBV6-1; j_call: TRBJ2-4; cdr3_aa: CASSPGRDHKNIQYF; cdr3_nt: TGTGCCAGCAGTCCCGGCCGGGACCATAAAAACATTCAGTACTTC
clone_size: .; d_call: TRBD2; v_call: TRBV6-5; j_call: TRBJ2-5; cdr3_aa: CASRSGLAGIETQYF; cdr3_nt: TGTGCCAGCAGGTCCGGACTAGCGGGGATAGAGACCCAGTACTTC
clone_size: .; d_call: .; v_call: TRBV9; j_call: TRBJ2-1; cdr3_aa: CASSARMGENEQFF; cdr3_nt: TGTGCCAGCAGCGCCAGGATGGGGGAAAATGAGCAGTTCTTC